This entry lists 20 T cell receptor beta chains sequenced from one sample in a study of T cell responses to AZD1222 COVID-19 vaccine. Repertoires were generated with immunoSEQ multiplex PCR, while TCRdb's copy carries only in-frame clones and drops some. The sample holds about 150,000 clones, 90% seen once. Material: peripheral blood, obtained on day 0 of AZD1222 vaccination. The source is an adult in good health.

The chain is built from TRBV28 and TRBJ1-1; 9 bases agree with TRBD1. Germline CDR1 MDHEN, CDR2 SYDVKM. The CDR3 runs 14 residues. The V gene end was trimmed by 6 bases and the J gene end by 7 bases; junction bases not matched to a gene: 9. The CDR3 sequence is CASRYIPGQGEAFF. DNA for the CDR3: TGTGCCAGCAGATACATACCGGGACAGGGTGAAGCTTTCTTT.

V usage is TRBV3-1 (or the pseudogene TRBV3-2) and J usage is TRBJ1-2, with TRBD1 as a possible D gene (5 bases). Trimming cost V 0 bases and J 2 bases, with 7 bases left between them. This CDR3 has 14 residues. The V gene's germline CDR1 is LGHDT and CDR2 YNNKEL (reference sequence). For the CDR3, the DNA is TGTGCCAGCAGCCAAGACAGGGCCAACTATGGCTACACCTTC. Protein sequence: CASSQDRANYGYTF.

V and J are TRBV7-9 and TRBJ1-2, with D maybe TRBD1 (6 bases). The CDR3 covers 15 residues. V shed 5 bases and J shed 7 bases, with 20 bases lying between them. In germline, CDR1 is SEHNR, CDR2 FQNEAQ (reference sequence). The CDR3 protein is CASSPIQGPRPGYTF. The CDR3 DNA reads as TGTGCCAGCAGCCCGATACAGGGTCCCCGTCCTGGCTACACCTTC. Combining the CDR3 with reference TRBV7-9 and TRBJ1-2 gives the whole variable domain DTGVSQNPRHKITKRGQNVTFRCDPISEHNRLYWYRQTLGQGPEFLTYFQNEAQLEKSRLLSDRFSAERPKGSFSTLEIQRTEQGDSAMYLCASSPIQGPRPGYTFGSGTRLTVV.

This sequence joins TRBV4-1 and TRBJ2-5; D unresolved. CDR1 and CDR2 (germline): MGHRA, YSYEKL. This CDR3 has 13 residues. Trimming took 1 base from V and 1 from J, leaving 4 bases between them. CDR3 sequence reads: CASSQGPQETQYF. CDR3 DNA: TGCGCCAGCAGCCAAGGACCCCAAGAGACCCAGTACTTC.

The chain links TRBV28 to TRBJ1-4, with unresolved D. The CDR3 runs 16 residues. The ends were cut back, 6 bases at V and 8 bases at J, with 22 bases in the middle. The germline V gene has CDR1 MDHEN and CDR2 SYDVKM. CDR3 in DNA: TGTGCCAGCAGCTTTACCCTAGGTGGGAAATGGGAAAAACTGTTTTTT. This codes for CASSFTLGGKWEKLFF.

The chain carries TRBV27 and TRBJ2-2, with D possibly being TRBD1 (6 bases). Trimming shortened V by 7 bases and J by 5 bases, and 14 bases separated the two germline ends. The CDR3 is made up of 14 amino acids. CDR1 MNHEY and CDR2 SMNVEV come from the germline V gene (reference sequence). The CDR3 DNA sequence: TGTGCCAGCATCCACAGGGTTAGGACCGGGGAGCTGTTTTTT. Protein product: CASIHRVRTGELFF.

V and J are TRBV27 and TRBJ2-1; 9 bases are a match to TRBD2. After removal of 2 bases from V and 6 bases from J, the junction contained 5 bases not matched to a gene. Germline V lookup: CDR1 MNHEY, CDR2 SMNVEV (reference sequence). This CDR3 spans 15 amino acids. CDR3 bases: TGTGCCAGCAGTTTAACTAGCGGGTATGGCAATGAGCAGTTCTTC. Its translation is CASSLTSGYGNEQFF.

The V gene is TRBV5-8, the J gene TRBJ1-5, with 10 bases that match TRBD1. CDR1 and CDR2 (germline): SGHTS, YDEGEE. J gave up 1 base and V 4 bases, and 5 bases lay outside the gene matches. The CDR3 is made up of 16 amino acids. Here the CDR3 DNA reads TGTGCCAGCAGCCTACGACAGGGGGCGAGCAATCAGCCCCAGCATTTT. Residues: CASSLRQGASNQPQHF.

The chain carries TRBV24-1 and TRBJ1-2, with D hard to call. Germline loops: CDR1 KGHDR, CDR2 SFDVKD. This CDR3 region has 14 residues. Trimming removed 8 bases from V and 0 bases from J, with 12 bases in between. CDR3 coding DNA: TGTGCCACCATAGGAAACGGATCTAACTATGGCTACACCTTC. Translated, it gives CATIGNGSNYGYTF.

V is TRBV2 and J is TRBJ1-1, with D perhaps TRBD1 (5 bases). CDR3 length: 14 amino acids. Germline V gene sequence: CDR1 SNHLY, CDR2 FYNNEI. V was trimmed by 6 bases and J by 3 bases, leaving 14 bases between them. The CDR3 DNA reads as TGTGCCAGCAGAGGGACCGGACGGTACACTGAAGCTTTCTTT. Translating gives CASRGTGRYTEAFF.

On this clone itself: This sample includes further DNA sequences coding for the same CDR3. The chain recombines TRBV7-3 with TRBJ2-1; perhaps TRBD2 as D (5 bases). The germline V gene has CDR1 SGHTA and CDR2 FQGTGA. The ends were cut back, 2 bases at V and 1 base at J, with 6 bases in the middle. The CDR3 runs to 14 residues. CDR3 coding DNA: TGTGCCAGCAGCTTAGGCGGGTCCTACAATGAGCAGTTCTTC. Residues: CASSLGGSYNEQFF.

V is TRBV19 and J is TRBJ2-2, with D possibly matching TRBD1 (5 bases). The CDR3 is 13 amino acids. From germline, CDR1 is LNHDA and CDR2 SQIVND (reference sequence). The V end lost 2 bases, the J end lost 7 bases, and 8 bases lay between the germline ends. The DNA of the CDR3 is TGTGCCAGTAGTATAAGGGGATTCGGGGAGCTGTTTTTT. It codes for CASSIRGFGELFF.

V gene TRBV5-5 combines with J gene TRBJ1-2; perhaps TRBD1 as D (5 bases). The germline V gene encodes CDR1 SGHKS and CDR2 YYEKEE (reference sequence). The CDR3 contains 14 residues. Trimming left V 3 bases short and J 3 bases short, with 12 bases between. The chain's CDR3 is CASSSQQADYGYTF. The CDR3 DNA reads TGTGCCAGCAGCTCCCAACAGGCGGACTATGGCTACACCTTC.

The chain links TRBV28 to TRBJ1-5; D is possibly TRBD1 (5 bases). Germline lookup yields CDR1 MDHEN and CDR2 SYDVKM. The CDR3 extends over 16 amino acids. V lost 5 bases and J lost 2, with 16 bases in between. CDR3 amino acids: CASSMRQWSGNQPQHF. In nucleotides, the CDR3 is TGTGCCAGCAGTATGAGACAGTGGAGCGGCAATCAGCCCCAGCATTTT.

The chain has TRBV28 and TRBJ2-5; D is possibly TRBD1 (5 bases). The CDR3 runs to 15 residues. The V end was cut by 6 bases, the J end by 5 bases, with 19 bases between. The germline CDR1 and CDR2 sequences are MDHEN and SYDVKM. CDR3 sequence (DNA): TGTGCCAGCAGCCCCCAGGGCCAGCTAGGGGAGACCCAGTACTTC. Encoded protein: CASSPQGQLGETQYF.

Note on this clone: The sample carries other DNA sequences with the same CDR3. This chain connects TRBV27 to TRBJ1-1, with D uncertain. The germline V gene has CDR1 MNHEY and CDR2 SMNVEV (reference sequence). The CDR3 spans 11 residues. V was pared by 7 bases and J by 3 bases, with 6 bases between. The CDR3 sequence: CASIGYTEAFF. CDR3 sequence (DNA): TGTGCCAGCATAGGGTACACTGAAGCTTTCTTT.

The CDR3 spells CASSRTRWDTIYF. CDR3 DNA sequence: TGTGCCAGCAGTCGGACAAGGTGGGACACCATATATTTT. This chain connects TRBV12-3 or TRBV12-4 to TRBJ1-3, with D tentatively TRBD1 (5 bases). The CDR3 contains 13 residues. Trimming removed 5 bases from V and 8 bases from J, with 13 bases in between.

A single count supports this clone. The genes are TRBV13 and TRBJ2-2; TRBD2 aligns across 11 bases. CDR1 PRHDT and CDR2 FYEKMQ come from the germline V gene (reference sequence). The CDR3 loop spans 19 amino acids. V was pared by 5 bases and J by 3 bases, with 14 bases of the junction left unmatched. In nucleotides, the CDR3 is TGTGCCAGCAGCCCCGGACTAGCGGGTAACGAAGCGGACACCGGGGAGCTGTTTTTT. Translation: CASSPGLAGNEADTGELFF.

The J gene is TRBJ1-3, the V gene TRBV16, with no clear D. Germline assignment: CDR1 KGHSY and CDR2 FQNENV. The CDR3 has 13 amino acids. Trimming pared 4 bases from V and 0 bases from J, leaving 4 bases between. The CDR3 nucleotides are TGTGCCAGCAGCCTCCTCTCTGGAAACACCATATATTTT. Encoded protein: CASSLLSGNTIYF.

The chain employs TRBV12-3 or TRBV12-4 and TRBJ2-1, with no clear D. Trimming took 7 bases from V and 6 from J, leaving 13 bases between them. CDR3 length: 13 residues. As DNA, the CDR3 is TGTGCCAGCAAGGTGGCTACGGTCAATGAGCAGTTCTTC. This gives the protein CASKVATVNEQFF.